This TCR beta chain was identified during a study of breast tumors, draining lymph nodes, adjacent tissues. Overall study results and limits: Compared with basal-like, luminal-like tumors shared significantly more repertoire with nontumor tissue. Tumor TCR diversity was below lymph nodes but above nontumor tissue. The lymph node origin of tumor T cells was framed as consistent with a hypothesis, not demonstrated. Most tumor T cells seemingly derive from lymph node, then expand in tumor.

This clonotype has at least ten counts. What it binds is unknown. TCRdb called the multiplex PCR reads again in MiXCR, with one record for every CDR3 protein. The sample contains about 13,000 distinct CDR3 sequences, 45% to 55% of which appear only once. CDR1 and CDR2 (germline): LNHNV, YYDKDF (reference sequence). The CDR3 is 15 residues long. V was cut by 3 bases and J by 5 bases, with 16 bases left in between. The J gene is TRBJ2-5, the V gene TRBV15; D might be TRBD2 (6 bases). This receptor was identified in a female donor with breast cancer. Some clones in this sample may be carry-over from other donors' samples. Sequenced input: tumor-adjacent breast tissue. The CDR3 DNA sequence: TGTGCCACCAGCAGCTCTAGCGCCAGTGGGGAGACCCAGTACTTC. It yields the protein CATSSSSASGETQYF.